The clone carrying this T cell receptor beta chain was seen a few times. There are 16 residues in the CDR3. J lost 2 bases, V lost 7 bases, and 12 bases had no gene match. Germline assignment: CDR1 LNHDA and CDR2 SQIVND (reference sequence). It was RNA transcripts that yielded the amplified TCR beta CDR3 regions. First-round RT-PCR with HTBI primers amplified the TCR CDR3 region. TCRdb ran MiXCR on the multiplex PCR reads and lists one entry per CDR3 protein. This table has around 290,000 distinct CDR3 sequences, approximately 14% appearing once. The record originates from a study of T cells in Graves' hyperthyroidism and ophthalmopathy. Uncontrolled infections, other autoimmune diseases, pregnancy or lactation led to exclusion of patients. Source material for PBMCs was 9 to 10 ml fresh peripheral blood.

Sequenced: blood. The clonotype comes from a woman in her 40s with Graves' hyperthyroidism. The chain links TRBV19 to TRBJ2-3; 7 bases map to TRBD2. Here the CDR3 DNA reads TGTGCCAGTAAGAGAATGGGACTACGAAACACAGATACGCAGTATTTT. Protein product: CASKRMGLRNTDTQYF.